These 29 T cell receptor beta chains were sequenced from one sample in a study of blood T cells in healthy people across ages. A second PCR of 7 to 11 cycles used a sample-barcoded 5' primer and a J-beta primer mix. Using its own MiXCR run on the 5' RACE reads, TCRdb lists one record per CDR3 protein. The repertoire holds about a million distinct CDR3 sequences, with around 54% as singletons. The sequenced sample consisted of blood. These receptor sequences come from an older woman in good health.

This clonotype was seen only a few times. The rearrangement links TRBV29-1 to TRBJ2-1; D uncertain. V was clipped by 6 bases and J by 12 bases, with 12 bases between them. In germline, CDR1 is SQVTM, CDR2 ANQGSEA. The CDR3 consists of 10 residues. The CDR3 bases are TGCAGCGTGGCTGGACGACTGCAGTTCTTC. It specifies CSVAGRLQFF.

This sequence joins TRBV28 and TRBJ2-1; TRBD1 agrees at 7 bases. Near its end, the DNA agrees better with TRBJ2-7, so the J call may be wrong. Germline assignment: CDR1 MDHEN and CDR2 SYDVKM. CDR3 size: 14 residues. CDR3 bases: TGTGCCAGCAGCTCACCCGACAGGGCCAATGAGCAGTACTTC. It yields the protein CASSSPDRANEQYF.

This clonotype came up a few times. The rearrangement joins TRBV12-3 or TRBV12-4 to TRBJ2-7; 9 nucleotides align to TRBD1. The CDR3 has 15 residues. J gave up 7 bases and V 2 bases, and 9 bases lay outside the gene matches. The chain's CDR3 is CASSLSGTGPQEQYF. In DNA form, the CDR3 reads TGTGCCAGCAGTTTATCCGGGACAGGGCCCCAGGAGCAGTACTTC.

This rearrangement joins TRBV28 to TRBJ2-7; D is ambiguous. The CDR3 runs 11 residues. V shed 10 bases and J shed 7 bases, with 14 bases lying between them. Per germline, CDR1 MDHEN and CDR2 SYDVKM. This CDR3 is CATNFVGEQYF. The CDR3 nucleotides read TGTGCCACCAACTTCGTTGGGGAGCAGTACTTC.

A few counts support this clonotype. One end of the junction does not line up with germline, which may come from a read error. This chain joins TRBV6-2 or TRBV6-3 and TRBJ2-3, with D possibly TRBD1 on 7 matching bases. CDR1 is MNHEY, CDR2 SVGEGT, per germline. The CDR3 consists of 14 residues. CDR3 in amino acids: CASSDSGGAGTQYF. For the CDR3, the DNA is TGTGCCAGCAGTGACTCAGGGGGAGCGGGTACGCAGTATTTT.

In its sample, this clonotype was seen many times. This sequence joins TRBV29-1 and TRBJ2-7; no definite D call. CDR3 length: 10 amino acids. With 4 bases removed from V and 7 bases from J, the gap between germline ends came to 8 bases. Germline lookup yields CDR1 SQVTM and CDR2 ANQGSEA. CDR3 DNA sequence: TGCAGCGTTGGGGTTGAGGAGCAGTACTTC. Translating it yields CSVGVEEQYF.

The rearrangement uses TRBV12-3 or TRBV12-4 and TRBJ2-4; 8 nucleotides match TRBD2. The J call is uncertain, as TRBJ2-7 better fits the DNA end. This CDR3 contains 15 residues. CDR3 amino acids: CASSPPGGVPYEQYF. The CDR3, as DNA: TGTGCCAGCAGTCCGCCCGGGGGGGTACCTTACGAGCAGTACTTC.

CDR3 amino acids: CASSFVGHEQYF. CDR3 in DNA: TGTGCCAGCAGCTTCGTTGGCCACGAGCAGTACTTC. The chain has TRBV7-9 and TRBJ2-5; D is ambiguous. The last part of the DNA fits TRBJ2-7 better; the J call may be wrong. The germline V gene encodes CDR1 SEHNR and CDR2 FQNEAQ (reference sequence). CDR3 length: 12 residues.

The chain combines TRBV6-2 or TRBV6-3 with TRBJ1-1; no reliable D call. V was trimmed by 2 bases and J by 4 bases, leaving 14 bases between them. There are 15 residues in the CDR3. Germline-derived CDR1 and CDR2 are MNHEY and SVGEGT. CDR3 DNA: TGTGCCAGCAGTTACATTGCAGGAGCGAGCACTGAAGCTTTCTTT. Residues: CASSYIAGASTEAFF.

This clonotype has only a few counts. CDR3 loop: CASSYMTSAQETQYF. CDR3 sequence (DNA): TGTGCCAGCAGCTATATGACATCAGCCCAAGAGACCCAGTACTTC. This chain connects TRBV7-8 to TRBJ2-5, with unresolved D. This CDR3 comprises 15 residues. Germline V CDR1 and CDR2: SGHVS, FQNEAQ. V gave up 4 bases and J gave up 1 base, with 13 bases separating them.

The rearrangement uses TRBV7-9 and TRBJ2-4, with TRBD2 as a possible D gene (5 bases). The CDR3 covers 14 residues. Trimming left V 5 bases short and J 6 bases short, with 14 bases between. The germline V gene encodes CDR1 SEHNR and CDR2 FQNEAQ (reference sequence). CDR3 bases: TGTGCCAGCAGCGCGGGTCTAAGACCAAACATTCAGTACTTC. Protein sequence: CASSAGLRPNIQYF.

The CDR3 nucleotides read TGTGCCAGCAGCTTGATGATTAAAAGGGTAGATACGCAGTATTTT. This encodes CASSLMIKRVDTQYF. The V gene is TRBV7-6, the J gene TRBJ2-3; D call uncertain. The germline V gene encodes CDR1 SGHVS and CDR2 FNYEAQ. The ends were cut back, 3 bases at V and 5 bases at J, with 15 bases in the middle. This CDR3 comprises 15 residues.

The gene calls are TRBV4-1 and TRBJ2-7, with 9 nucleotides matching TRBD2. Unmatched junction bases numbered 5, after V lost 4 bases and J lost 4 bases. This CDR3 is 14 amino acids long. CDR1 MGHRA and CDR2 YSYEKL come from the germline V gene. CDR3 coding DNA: TGCGCCAGCAGCCGCCAGACTAGCGGTTACGAGCAGTACTTC. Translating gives CASSRQTSGYEQYF.

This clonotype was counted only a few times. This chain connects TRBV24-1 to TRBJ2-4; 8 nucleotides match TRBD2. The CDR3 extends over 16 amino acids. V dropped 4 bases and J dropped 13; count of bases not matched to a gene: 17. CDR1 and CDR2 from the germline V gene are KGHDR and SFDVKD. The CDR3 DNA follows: TGTGCCACCAGTGACCCTGTAGCGGGACCACCTTACACCCAGTACTTC. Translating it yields CATSDPVAGPPYTQYF.

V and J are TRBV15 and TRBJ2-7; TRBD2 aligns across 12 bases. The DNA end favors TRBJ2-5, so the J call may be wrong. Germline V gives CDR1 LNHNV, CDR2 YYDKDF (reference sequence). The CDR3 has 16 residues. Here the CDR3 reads CATSRLAGVSGETQYF. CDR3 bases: TGTGCCACCAGCCGACTAGCGGGAGTGTCCGGGGAGACCCAGTACTTC.

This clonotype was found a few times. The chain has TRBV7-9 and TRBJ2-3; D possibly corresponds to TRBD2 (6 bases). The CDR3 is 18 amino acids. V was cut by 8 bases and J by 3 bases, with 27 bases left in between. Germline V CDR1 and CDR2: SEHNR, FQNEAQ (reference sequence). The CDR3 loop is CASWALPSGGSETDTQYF. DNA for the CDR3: TGTGCCAGCTGGGCCCTCCCTAGTGGGGGGAGTGAAACAGATACGCAGTATTTT.

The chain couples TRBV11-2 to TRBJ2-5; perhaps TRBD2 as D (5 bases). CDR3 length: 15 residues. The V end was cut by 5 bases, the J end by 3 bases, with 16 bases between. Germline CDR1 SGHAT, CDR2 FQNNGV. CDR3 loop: CASSPLGLVKETQYF. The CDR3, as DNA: TGTGCCAGCAGCCCTCTAGGACTGGTAAAAGAGACCCAGTACTTC.

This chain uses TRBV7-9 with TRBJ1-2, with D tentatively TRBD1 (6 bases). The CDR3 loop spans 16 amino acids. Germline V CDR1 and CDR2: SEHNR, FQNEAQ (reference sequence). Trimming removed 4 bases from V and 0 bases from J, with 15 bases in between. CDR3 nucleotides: TGTGCCAGCAGCTCTACAGGGCTCCCCTCTAACTATGGCTACACCTTC. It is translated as CASSSTGLPSNYGYTF.

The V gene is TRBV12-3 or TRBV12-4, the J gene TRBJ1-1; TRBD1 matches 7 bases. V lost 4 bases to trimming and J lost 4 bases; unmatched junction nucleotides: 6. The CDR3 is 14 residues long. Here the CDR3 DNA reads TGTGCCAGCAGTTCGCAGGGGGTCGGCACTGAAGCTTTCTTT. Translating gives CASSSQGVGTEAFF.

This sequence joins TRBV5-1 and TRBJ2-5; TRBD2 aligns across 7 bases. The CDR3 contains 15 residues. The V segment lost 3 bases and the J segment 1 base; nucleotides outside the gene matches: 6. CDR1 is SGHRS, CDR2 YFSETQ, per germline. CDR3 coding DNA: TGCGCCAGCAGCTCGCTTAGCGGGTTCCAAGAGACCCAGTACTTC. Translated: CASSSLSGFQETQYF.

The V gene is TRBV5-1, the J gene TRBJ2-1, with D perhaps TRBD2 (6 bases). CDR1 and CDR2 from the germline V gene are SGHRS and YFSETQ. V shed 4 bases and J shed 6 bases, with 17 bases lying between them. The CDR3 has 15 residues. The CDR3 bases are TGCGCCAGCAGCCCCAGACTAGGCGTTCGCAATGAGCAGTTCTTC. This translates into CASSPRLGVRNEQFF.

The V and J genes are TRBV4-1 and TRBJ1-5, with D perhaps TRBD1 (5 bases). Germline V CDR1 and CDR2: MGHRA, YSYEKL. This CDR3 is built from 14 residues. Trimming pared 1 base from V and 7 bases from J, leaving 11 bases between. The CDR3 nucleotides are TGCGCCAGCAGCCAAGCATGGGGCGGGCAGCCCCAGCATTTT. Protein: CASSQAWGGQPQHF.

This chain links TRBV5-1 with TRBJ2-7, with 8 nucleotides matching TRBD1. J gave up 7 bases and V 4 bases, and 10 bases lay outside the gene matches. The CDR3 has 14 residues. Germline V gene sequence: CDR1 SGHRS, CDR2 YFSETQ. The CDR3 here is CASSPDREIREQYF. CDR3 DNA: TGCGCCAGCAGCCCGGACAGGGAAATACGAGAGCAGTACTTC. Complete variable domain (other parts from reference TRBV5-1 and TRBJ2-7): KAGVTQTPRYLIKTRGQQVTLSCSPISGHRSVSWYQQTPGQGLQFLFEYFSETQRNKGNFPGRFSGRQFSNSRSEMNVSTLELGDSALYLCASSPDREIREQYFGPGTRLTVT.

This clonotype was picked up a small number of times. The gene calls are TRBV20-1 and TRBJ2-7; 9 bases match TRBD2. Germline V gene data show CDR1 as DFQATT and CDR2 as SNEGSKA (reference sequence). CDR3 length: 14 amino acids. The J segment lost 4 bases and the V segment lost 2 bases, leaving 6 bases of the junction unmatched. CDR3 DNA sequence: TGCAGTGCTAGATTGAGCGGGAGGAAGTACGAGCAGTACTTC. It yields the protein CSARLSGRKYEQYF.

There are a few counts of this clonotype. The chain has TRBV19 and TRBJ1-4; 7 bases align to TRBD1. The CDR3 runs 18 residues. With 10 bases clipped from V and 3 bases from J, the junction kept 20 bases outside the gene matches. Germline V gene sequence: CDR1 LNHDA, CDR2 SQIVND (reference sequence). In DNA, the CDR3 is TGTGCCACGACTTCCGTGGGGACAGCGGGAACTGCTAATGAAAAACTGTTTTTT. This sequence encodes CATTSVGTAGTANEKLFF. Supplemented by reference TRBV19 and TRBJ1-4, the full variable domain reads DGGITQSPKYLFRKEGQNVTLSCEQNLNHDAMYWYRQDPGQGLRLIYYSQIVNDFQKGDIAEGYSVSREKKESFPLTVTSAQKNPTAFYLCATTSVGTAGTANEKLFFGSGTQLSVL.

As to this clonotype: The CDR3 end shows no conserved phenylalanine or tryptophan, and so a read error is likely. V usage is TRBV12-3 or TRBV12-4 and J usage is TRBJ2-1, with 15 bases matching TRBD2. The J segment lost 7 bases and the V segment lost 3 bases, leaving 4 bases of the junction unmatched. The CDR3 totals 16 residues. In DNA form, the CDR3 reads TGTGCCAGCAGTTTCCGGACTAGCGGGAGGGCGAATGAGCAGTTCTCC. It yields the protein CASSFRTSGRANEQFS.

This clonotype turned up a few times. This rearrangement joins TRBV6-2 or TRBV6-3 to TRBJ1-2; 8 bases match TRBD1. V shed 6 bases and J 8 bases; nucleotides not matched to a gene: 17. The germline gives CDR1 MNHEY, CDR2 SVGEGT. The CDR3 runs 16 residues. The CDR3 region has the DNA TGTGCCAGCAGCTATCCGGGACAGGCGGCTAGGGACGGCTACACCTTC. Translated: CASSYPGQAARDGYTF.

CDR3 sequence: CASSQVLGANEKLFF. For the CDR3, the DNA is TGTGCCAGCAGCCAAGTGCTCGGTGCTAATGAAAAACTGTTTTTT. The chain joins TRBV4-2 to TRBJ1-4; unclear D gene. V lost 1 base, J lost 3 bases, and 9 bases lay in between. The length of the CDR3 is 15 residues. Looked up from germline, CDR1 is LGHNA and CDR2 is YNFKEQ.

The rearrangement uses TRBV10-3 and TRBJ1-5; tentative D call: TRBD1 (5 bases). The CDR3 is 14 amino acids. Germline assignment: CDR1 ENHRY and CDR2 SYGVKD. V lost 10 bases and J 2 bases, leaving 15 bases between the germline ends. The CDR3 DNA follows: TGTGCCACCCGGGGGGAGGTTCGCAATCAGCCCCAGCATTTT. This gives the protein CATRGEVRNQPQHF.